Presented here are 18 T cell receptor beta chains from one specimen sequenced in a study of neoadjuvant anti-PD-1 for oral cavity cancer. The repertoire was sequenced with immunoSEQ multiplex PCR; TCRdb's copy has only in-frame clones and lacks some. Among about 61,000 clones listed, around 80% were seen once. The source was PBMCs, collected before nivolumab (anti-PD-1) treatment. These receptors all come from a person aged 40 to 85 with oral cavity squamous cell carcinoma.

The chain joins TRBV5-4 to TRBJ2-3, with a tentative D call TRBD2 (6 bases). From germline, CDR1 is SGHNT and CDR2 YYREEE (reference sequence). V lost 1 base and J 0 bases, leaving 6 bases between the germline ends. The CDR3 has 14 amino acids. The chain's CDR3 is CASSLTSSTDTQYF. As DNA, the CDR3 is TGTGCCAGCAGCTTGACTAGCAGCACAGATACGCAGTATTTT.

V usage is TRBV7-9 and J usage is TRBJ2-7, with 10 bases that match TRBD2. J gave up 1 base and V 5 bases, and 8 bases lay outside the gene matches. The CDR3 totals 16 residues. Per germline, CDR1 SEHNR and CDR2 FQNEAQ (reference sequence). The CDR3 DNA is TGTGCCAGCAGCACCTGGTCGACTAGCGGGTCCTACGAGCAGTACTTC. Encoded protein: CASSTWSTSGSYEQYF.

The chain is built from TRBV19 and TRBJ2-1; either TRBD1 or TRBD2 may fit D (5 bases each). The V end was cut by 4 bases, the J end by 15 bases, with 28 bases between. Germline V gene sequence: CDR1 LNHDA, CDR2 SQIVND (reference sequence). The CDR3 covers 16 residues. The CDR3: CASSRRSGAGSSPVFF. DNA for the CDR3: TGTGCCAGTAGTAGGCGGTCCGGGGCAGGGTCTTCCCCAGTGTTCTTC.

The chain combines TRBV18 with TRBJ2-1; D gene unclear. The length of the CDR3 is 11 residues. V lost 3 bases and J 7 bases, leaving 4 bases between the germline ends. Per germline, CDR1 KGHSH and CDR2 LQKENI. DNA of the CDR3: TGTGCCAGCTCACCCTTAAATGAGCAGTTCTTC. Amino acids: CASSPLNEQFF.

This chain uses TRBV5-1 with TRBJ2-3, with D possibly being TRBD1 (5 bases). The CDR3 totals 15 residues. V was clipped by 3 bases and J by 0 bases, with 11 bases between them. Germline V gives CDR1 SGHRS, CDR2 YFSETQ. The chain's CDR3 is CASSWGVTSTDTQYF. The CDR3 DNA follows: TGCGCCAGCAGCTGGGGCGTGACCAGCACAGATACGCAGTATTTT.

V gene TRBV19 combines with J gene TRBJ1-5, with TRBD1 as a possible D gene (5 bases). Trimming removed 7 bases at V and 0 bases at J, with 13 bases between. Germline V gene lookup returns CDR1 LNHDA and CDR2 SQIVND (reference sequence). The length of the CDR3 is 15 residues. CDR3 sequence (DNA): TGTGCCAGTACCCCGACAGTTTATAGCAATCAGCCCCAGCATTTT. Protein sequence: CASTPTVYSNQPQHF.

This chain joins TRBV9 and TRBJ1-4; 8 bases match TRBD1. This CDR3 is 15 amino acids long. Germline V gene data show CDR1 as SGDLS and CDR2 as YYNGEE. Germline trimming cut 4 bases from V and 6 bases from J; bases unmatched to any gene: 8. The CDR3 nucleotides are TGTGCCAGCAGCTCCTCACAGGGGGGGTATGAAAAACTGTTTTTT. Protein sequence: CASSSSQGGYEKLFF.

This clone was seen just once. The V and J genes are TRBV6-5 and TRBJ1-5; D gene ambiguous. Between the trimmed V and J ends, which lost 4 bases and 3 bases, there was a span of 13 bases. The CDR3 has 15 amino acids. Germline CDR1 MNHEY, CDR2 SVGAGI. Written as DNA, the CDR3 is TGTGCCAGCAGTTCCGATAGATTTACCAATCAGCCCCAGCATTTT. Translating it yields CASSSDRFTNQPQHF.

The V and J genes are TRBV7-6 and TRBJ1-5; D is ambiguous. This CDR3 is 16 amino acids long. The V end lost 5 bases, the J end lost 1 base, and 15 bases lay between the germline ends. The germline CDR1 and CDR2 sequences are SGHVS and FNYEAQ. For the CDR3, the DNA is TGTGCCAGCAGCGGCGGGGTCCTCGGGAGCAATCAGCCCCAGCATTTT. Translation gives CASSGGVLGSNQPQHF.

This clone was seen more than once but under ten times. The V gene is TRBV7-2, the J gene TRBJ1-2; no reliable D call. The CDR3 is 13 amino acids. V was clipped by 2 bases and J by 8 bases, with 12 bases between them. CDR1 and CDR2 from the germline V gene are SGHTA and FQGNSA. For the CDR3, the DNA is TGTGCCAGCAGCTTATTTGTTGAGGCCGGCTACACCTTC. Amino acid sequence: CASSLFVEAGYTF.

The rearrangement joins TRBV19 to TRBJ2-7; D is possibly TRBD1 (5 bases). This CDR3 spans 14 amino acids. Germline-derived CDR1 and CDR2 are LNHDA and SQIVND (reference sequence). Trimming took 7 bases from V and 3 from J, leaving 16 bases between them. CDR3 region: CASTRGAGNYEQYF. The CDR3 DNA reads TGTGCCAGTACAAGAGGAGCAGGGAACTACGAGCAGTACTTC.

The chain is built from TRBV7-9 and TRBJ2-7; 9 bases align to TRBD2. The CDR3 is 17 residues long. Germline V gene lookup returns CDR1 SEHNR and CDR2 FQNEAQ (reference sequence). Trimming at V came to 6 bases and at J to 3 bases, leaving 15 bases not matched to a gene. CDR3 DNA sequence: TGTGCCAGCAGTACGGAGCGGGGGGCCTCATTATTCTACGAGCAGTACTTC. Protein product: CASSTERGASLFYEQYF.

The chain carries TRBV5-4 and TRBJ1-5; D not certain. The CDR3 sequence is 14 residues long. Trimming removed 0 bases from V and 6 bases from J, with 10 bases in between. Germline V gene lookup returns CDR1 SGHNT and CDR2 YYREEE (reference sequence). The CDR3 loop reads CASSLGGSGQPQHF. CDR3 nucleotide sequence: TGTGCCAGCAGCTTGGGAGGTTCGGGTCAGCCCCAGCATTTT.

The V gene is TRBV6-1, the J gene TRBJ2-5, with 10 bases matching TRBD1. This CDR3 contains 14 residues. V trimming: 7 bases; J trimming: 2 bases; junction bases outside the gene matches: 4. Germline-derived CDR1 and CDR2 are MNHNS and SASEGT. The CDR3 DNA reads TGTGCCAGCAAAACGGACAGGGGGCAAGAGACCCAGTACTTC. It is translated as CASKTDRGQETQYF.

The chain couples TRBV7-9 to TRBJ1-2; weak D call: TRBD1 (5 bases). The CDR3 loop spans 12 amino acids. Per the germline V gene, CDR1 is SEHNR and CDR2 is FQNEAQ (reference sequence). Trimming shortened V by 5 bases and J by 10 bases, and 14 bases separated the two germline ends. CDR3 protein: CASSQAGQLYTF. The DNA for the CDR3 is TGTGCCAGCAGCCAGGCAGGGCAGCTCTACACCTTC.

The genes are TRBV28 and TRBJ1-5; D not resolved. The CDR3 totals 15 residues. CDR1 and CDR2 (germline): MDHEN, SYDVKM. V was clipped by 2 bases and J by 5 bases, with 13 bases between them. The CDR3 reads CASSLPSGGYQPQHF. The CDR3 DNA is TGTGCCAGCAGTTTACCCTCGGGTGGGTATCAGCCCCAGCATTTT.

The chain combines TRBV5-1 with TRBJ1-1, with 8 positions matching TRBD1. The germline gives CDR1 SGHRS, CDR2 YFSETQ. This CDR3 has 14 amino acids. Unmatched junction bases numbered 5, after V lost 2 bases and J lost 5 bases. This CDR3 is CASSFRTGQTEAFF. The CDR3 nucleotides are TGCGCCAGCAGCTTCCGGACAGGGCAAACTGAAGCTTTCTTT.

The table lists this clone with a count of one. The chain joins TRBV5-4 to TRBJ2-3; TRBD1 aligns across 8 bases. The CDR3 covers 15 residues. The V and J ends lost 2 bases and 0 bases, in that order; junction bases with no gene match: 2. Per germline, CDR1 SGHNT and CDR2 YYREEE (reference sequence). Here the CDR3 DNA reads TGTGCCAGCAGCTTTGGACAGGGCAGCACAGATACGCAGTATTTT. This encodes CASSFGQGSTDTQYF.